This T cell receptor (beta chain) stems from a study of T cells after yellow fever vaccination. Study-wide context: SMART-Seq v4 Ultra Low Input served to prepare low-cell-number fractions.

In the case of this clonotype: The antigen is unknown.

With 4 bases clipped from V and 0 bases from J, the junction kept 6 bases outside the gene matches. This CDR3 is 14 amino acids long. Germline V CDR1 and CDR2: DFQATT, SNEGSKA (reference sequence). Broader study findings: It was a small share of clonotypes that appeared in both CD4 and CD8 compartments. The study re-detected most primary-vaccination clones after the booster (roughly 95% CD4, roughly 85% CD8).

TCRdb passed the 5' RACE reads through MiXCR, listing each CDR3 protein once. The sample has some 420,000 distinct CDR3 sequences, around 20% seen once. This TCR came from a man aged 18 to 30 who received the YFV17D yellow fever vaccine. The sequencing used PBMCs, collected before the yellow fever booster vaccination. The chain couples TRBV20-1 to TRBJ2-7; 7 nucleotides match TRBD2. For the CDR3, the DNA is TGCAGTGCTATGAGCGGGGAAAGCTCCTACGAGCAGTACTTC. This encodes CSAMSGESSYEQYF.